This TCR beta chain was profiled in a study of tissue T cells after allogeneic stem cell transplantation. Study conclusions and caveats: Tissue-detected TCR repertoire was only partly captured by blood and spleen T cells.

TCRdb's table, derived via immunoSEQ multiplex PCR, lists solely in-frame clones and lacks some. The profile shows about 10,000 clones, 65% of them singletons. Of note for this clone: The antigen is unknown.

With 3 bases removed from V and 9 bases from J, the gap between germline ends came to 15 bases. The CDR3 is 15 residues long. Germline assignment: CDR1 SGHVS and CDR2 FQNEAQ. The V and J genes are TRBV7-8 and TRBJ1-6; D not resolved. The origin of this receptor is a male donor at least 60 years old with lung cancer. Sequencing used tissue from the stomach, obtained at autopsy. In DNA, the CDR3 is TGTGCCAGCAGCTTTGAGTCGGGGAGGAGTTCACCCCTCCACTTT. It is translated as CASSFESGRSSPLHF.